This T cell receptor beta chain was documented in a study of PD-1 blockade in classical Hodgkin lymphoma. Study-level background: Patients were treated with nivolumab at 3 mg/kg, and this was given intravenously every 2 weeks.

Time point of the sample: cycle 4 day 1 (C4D1), after less than 7 weeks of nivolumab. Every patient relapsed after autologous stem cell transplantation, and brentuximab vedotin exposure varied. This CDR3 has 12 amino acids. The V gene's germline CDR1 is LNHDA and CDR2 SQIVND (reference sequence). V lost 6 bases, J lost 7 bases, and 12 bases lay in between. Study results and caveats: Repertoire differences lack defined causes, possibly disease activity or prior therapy.

Sequencing was performed with immunoSEQ multiplex PCR; in TCRdb, only in-frame clones are kept and a portion is missing. The sample holds roughly 64,000 clones, roughly 89% seen once. Only one count was recorded for this clone. What it binds is not known. V and J are TRBV19 and TRBJ1-2; D is unclear. This TCR was sampled from a human donor with classical Hodgkin lymphoma. The specimen was peripheral blood mononuclear cells (PBMCs), collected before the fourth cycle of nivolumab. CDR3: CASSFDTLGYTF. The CDR3 DNA follows: TGTGCCAGTAGCTTCGACACCCTTGGCTACACCTTC. Full variable domain (remainder filled in from reference TRBV19 and TRBJ1-2): DGGITQSPKYLFRKEGQNVTLSCEQNLNHDAMYWYRQDPGQGLRLIYYSQIVNDFQKGDIAEGYSVSREKKESFPLTVTSAQKNPTAFYLCASSFDTLGYTFGSGTRLTVV.